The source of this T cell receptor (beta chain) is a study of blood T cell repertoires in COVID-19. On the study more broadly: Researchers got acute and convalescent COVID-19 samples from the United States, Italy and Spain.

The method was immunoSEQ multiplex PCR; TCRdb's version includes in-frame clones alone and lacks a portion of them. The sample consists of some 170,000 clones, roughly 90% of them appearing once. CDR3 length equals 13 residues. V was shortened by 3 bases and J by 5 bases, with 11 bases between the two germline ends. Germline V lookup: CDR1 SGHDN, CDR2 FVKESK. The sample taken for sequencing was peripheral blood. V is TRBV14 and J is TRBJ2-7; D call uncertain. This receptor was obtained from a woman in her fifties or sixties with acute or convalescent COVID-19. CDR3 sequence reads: CASSQTWPNEQYF. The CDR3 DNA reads TGTGCCAGCAGCCAGACTTGGCCTAACGAGCAGTACTTC.